This T cell receptor (beta chain) was captured in a study of T-cell reconstitution after alpha-beta-depleted transplantation in children. Unique molecular identifiers tagged the TCRbeta library. TCRdb reprocessed the PCR reads with MiXCR, giving one entry per CDR3 protein. This sample has about 72,000 distinct CDR3 sequences, with 6% to 8% found just once. V lost 0 bases, J lost 13 bases, and 14 bases lay in between. Germline V gene data show CDR1 as SGHRS and CDR2 as YFSETQ. The CDR3 consists of 14 residues. The TCR sequence derives from a human donor who donated a stem cell graft to a child with acute lymphoblastic leukemia. Source: PBMCs from the stem cell graft donor, taken from the stem cell graft. The chain employs TRBV5-1 and TRBJ1-6, with D uncertain. Written as DNA, the CDR3 is TGCGCCAGCAGCTTGGGGACCTCCCGGCGGCCCCTCCACTTT. Amino acids: CASSLGTSRRPLHF.